These 28 T cell receptor beta chains originate from one sample sequenced in a study of shared clonotypes between healthy human individuals. Produced via immunoSEQ multiplex PCR; TCRdb's table is partial and in-frame only. Of 550,000 to 700,000 clones listed, around 73% are singletons. Sequencing used memory CD4+ T cells sorted from blood. Noted subset: CD45RA-negative fraction. These receptors were taken from a woman in her twenties or thirties in good health.

This sequence joins TRBV7-9 and TRBJ2-1; D call uncertain. This CDR3 is built from 14 residues. V was cut by 5 bases and J by 15 bases, with 23 bases left in between. Looked up from germline, CDR1 is SEHNR and CDR2 is FQNEAQ (reference sequence). CDR3 sequence reads: CASSRAARTGRGFF. The CDR3 DNA is TGTGCCAGCAGCCGCGCCGCCCGGACGGGTCGTGGGTTCTTC.

The V and J genes are TRBV7-2 and TRBJ2-3; 8 positions agree with TRBD2. The length of the CDR3 is 17 residues. Germline CDR1 is SGHTA and CDR2 is FQGNSA. V was pared by 0 bases and J by 0 bases, with 5 bases of the junction left unmatched. CDR3 in amino acids: CASSLASGSPSTDTQYF. CDR3 bases: TGTGCCAGCAGCTTAGCAAGCGGGAGCCCTAGCACAGATACGCAGTATTTT.

This clone was seen ten or more times. The chain has TRBV7-6 and TRBJ1-4; the match to TRBD1 covers 10 bases. The CDR3 runs 16 residues. CDR1 and CDR2 from the germline V gene are SGHVS and FNYEAQ. The ends lost 5 bases at V and 8 bases at J; junction bases unmatched: 11. The CDR3 DNA reads TGTGCCAGCAGCCTCCGCCCCGGGACAGGGGACGAAAAACTGTTTTTT. Translated: CASSLRPGTGDEKLFF.

This chain joins TRBV10-1 and TRBJ2-7; weak D call: TRBD2 (5 bases). Looked up from germline, CDR1 is WNHNN and CDR2 is SYGVQD (reference sequence). This CDR3 is built from 15 residues. Trimming took off 2 bases at V and 5 bases at J, with 16 bases between the two ends. DNA of the CDR3: TGCGCCAGCAGTGAGGAAGCGGCCCCAGGCCACGAGCAGTACTTC. Its protein product is CASSEEAAPGHEQYF.

V gene TRBV28 combines with J gene TRBJ2-1; D call uncertain. V was shortened by 8 bases and J by 0 bases, with 14 bases between the two germline ends. CDR1 and CDR2 from the germline V gene are MDHEN and SYDVKM. The CDR3 consists of 15 residues. In DNA, the CDR3 is TGTGCCAGCCTCCCGGGTACGCGCTCCTACAATGAGCAGTTCTTC. Residues: CASLPGTRSYNEQFF.

CDR3 sequence reads: CASSQVGLQNFEKLFF. The CDR3 nucleotides read TGCGCCAGCAGCCAAGTAGGTTTGCAGAATTTTGAAAAACTGTTTTTT. This chain connects TRBV4-1 to TRBJ1-4; D is uncertain. Germline-derived CDR1 and CDR2 are MGHRA and YSYEKL. The V and J ends lost 1 base and 7 bases respectively, with 16 bases between them. This CDR3 region has 16 residues.

This clone was seen more than once but under ten times. The J gene is TRBJ2-2, the V gene TRBV2, with 7 bases fitting TRBD2. The CDR3 consists of 16 residues. The V gene's germline CDR1 is SNHLY and CDR2 FYNNEI. The V segment lost 4 bases and the J segment 0 bases; nucleotides outside the gene matches: 5. The CDR3 region is CASSVSGAANTGELFF. CDR3 DNA: TGTGCCAGCAGTGTAAGCGGGGCTGCGAACACCGGGGAGCTGTTTTTT. Looking up the rest from reference TRBV2 and TRBJ2-2 gives the full variable domain: EPEVTQTPSHQVTQMGQEVILRCVPISNHLYFYWYRQILGQKVEFLVSFYNNEISEKSEIFDDQFSVERPDGSNFTLKIRSTKLEDSAMYFCASSVSGAANTGELFFGEGSRLTVL.

The sample holds a few counts of this clone. This CDR3 is also generated by other DNA sequences in the sample. This sequence joins TRBV6-4 and TRBJ2-2, with unresolved D. The CDR3 runs to 14 residues. Trimming removed 2 bases from V and 1 base from J, with 5 bases in between. CDR1 and CDR2 (germline): MRHNA, SNTAGT. CDR3 DNA: TGTGCCAGCAGTGACGTTGGGAACACCGGGGAGCTGTTTTTT. This sequence encodes CASSDVGNTGELFF.

The chain recombines TRBV7-9 with TRBJ2-7, with D maybe TRBD1 (6 bases). Germline V CDR1 and CDR2: SEHNR, FQNEAQ (reference sequence). The CDR3 contains 13 residues. Trimming pared 4 bases from V and 4 bases from J, leaving 11 bases between. Written as DNA, the CDR3 is TGTGCCAGCAGCTCCGGGACACAGTACGAGCAGTACTTC. Residues: CASSSGTQYEQYF.

The chain has TRBV5-5 and TRBJ2-2, with TRBD2 matching over 7 bases. There are 15 residues in the CDR3. Trimming cost V 5 bases and J 1 base; bases outside gene matches: 5. Germline-derived CDR1 and CDR2 are SGHKS and YYEKEE (reference sequence). As DNA, the CDR3 is TGTGCCAGCAGAGCGCTAGCGGAGAACACCGGGGAGCTGTTTTTT. It is translated as CASRALAENTGELFF. The full variable domain, in which reference TRBV5-5 and TRBJ2-2 provide the parts outside the CDR3, is DAGVTQSPTHLIKTRGQQVTLRCSPISGHKSVSWYQQVLGQGPQFIFQYYEKEERGRGNFPDRFSARQFPNYSSELNVNALLLGDSALYLCASRALAENTGELFFGEGSRLTVL.

This chain links TRBV2 with TRBJ1-2; the D is unclear. Trimming took 4 bases from V and 0 from J, leaving 9 bases between them. CDR1 is SNHLY, CDR2 FYNNEI, per germline. This CDR3 has 14 amino acids. The CDR3 spells CASSGGGTNYGYTF. The CDR3 DNA reads as TGTGCCAGCAGTGGCGGAGGAACTAACTATGGCTACACCTTC.

The chain is built from TRBV7-9 and TRBJ2-3; weak D call: TRBD1 (6 bases). CDR3 length: 11 amino acids. The germline V gene has CDR1 SEHNR and CDR2 FQNEAQ (reference sequence). Trimming stripped 7 bases from V and 7 bases from J, with 9 bases between. CDR3 loop: CASKTGNTQYF. The CDR3 region has the DNA TGTGCCAGCAAGACAGGAAATACGCAGTATTTT.

J is TRBJ2-3 and V is TRBV18; 7 nucleotides agree with TRBD2. V dropped 5 bases and J dropped 0; count of bases not matched to a gene: 5. Germline values: CDR1 KGHSH, CDR2 LQKENI. This CDR3 contains 15 residues. The DNA for the CDR3 is TGTGCCAGCTCATCGCAGCGGGACAGCACAGATACGCAGTATTTT. Its protein is CASSSQRDSTDTQYF.

The rearrangement uses TRBV11-2 and TRBJ2-7, with D perhaps matching TRBD1 (6 bases). Germline V gene sequence: CDR1 SGHAT, CDR2 FQNNGV. This CDR3 spans 15 amino acids. V lost 5 bases and J lost 2, with 16 bases in between. The chain's CDR3 is CASSPSPGQTYEQYF. The CDR3 DNA follows: TGTGCCAGCAGCCCCTCTCCTGGACAGACCTACGAGCAGTACTTC.

This clone has only one observation. The chain joins TRBV5-1 to TRBJ2-2, with D maybe TRBD1 (5 bases). Germline lookup yields CDR1 SGHRS and CDR2 YFSETQ. Trimming shortened V by 3 bases and J by 1 base, and 13 bases separated the two germline ends. The CDR3 sequence is 16 residues long. The CDR3 DNA sequence: TGCGCCAGCAGCTGGAGAAGGGGCGTGAACACCGGGGAGCTGTTTTTT. Translation gives CASSWRRGVNTGELFF.

This clone was seen only once. The chain joins TRBV27 to TRBJ2-7; the D call may be TRBD1 or TRBD2 (5 bases each). Trimming stripped 6 bases from V and 5 bases from J, with 20 bases between. The CDR3 has 15 amino acids. Germline V lookup: CDR1 MNHEY, CDR2 SMNVEV (reference sequence). The CDR3 region has the DNA TGTGCCAGCAGCCCTGCGGGCAGGGTAAAAAACGAGCAGTACTTC. It translates to CASSPAGRVKNEQYF.

The chain employs TRBV18 and TRBJ1-1; the D is unclear. CDR1 and CDR2 from the germline V gene are KGHSH and LQKENI. There are 14 residues in the CDR3. V lost 2 bases and J 4 bases, leaving 11 bases between the germline ends. This chain's CDR3 is CASSPESWFTEAFF. CDR3 nucleotide sequence: TGTGCCAGCTCACCAGAGTCCTGGTTCACTGAAGCTTTCTTT.

The DNA of the CDR3 is TGTGCCAGCAGCTTGGTTGCAGGGGGCTCCCCTGGAAACACCATATATTTT. It encodes CASSLVAGGSPGNTIYF. The V call is TRBV11-2, the J call TRBJ1-3; 8 positions match TRBD1. CDR3 length: 17 amino acids. V lost 3 bases to trimming and J lost 2 bases; unmatched junction nucleotides: 9. Germline lookup yields CDR1 SGHAT and CDR2 FQNNGV.

J is TRBJ2-7 and V is TRBV5-4; D might be TRBD1 (6 bases). Germline V gives CDR1 SGHNT, CDR2 YYREEE (reference sequence). This CDR3 is built from 15 residues. V lost 4 bases, J lost 2 bases, and 16 bases lay in between. The CDR3 here is CASSLRDTHTYEQYF. The CDR3 region has the DNA TGTGCCAGCAGCCTGAGGGACACTCACACCTACGAGCAGTACTTC.

In DNA, the CDR3 is TGTGCCAGCAGTCTACGGGGGGATGGACAGCGAAGGAATCAGCCCCAGCATTTT. Translation: CASSLRGDGQRRNQPQHF. This sequence joins TRBV28 and TRBJ1-5; D is perhaps TRBD1 (6 bases). This CDR3 is built from 18 residues. Germline V gene lookup returns CDR1 MDHEN and CDR2 SYDVKM. V lost 5 bases to trimming and J lost 4 bases, with 24 bases between them.

The chain combines TRBV28 with TRBJ2-1, with D uncertain. The germline V and J ends were trimmed by 3 bases and 4 bases, with 10 bases remaining between them. The CDR3 totals 14 residues. CDR1 MDHEN and CDR2 SYDVKM come from the germline V gene. CDR3 region: CASSFYGGYNEQFF. The CDR3 DNA reads as TGTGCCAGCAGTTTTTACGGTGGGTACAATGAGCAGTTCTTC.

This chain uses TRBV9 with TRBJ2-1; possibly TRBD2 for D (5 bases). The germline V and J ends were trimmed by 3 bases and 6 bases, with 16 bases remaining between them. CDR3 length equals 15 residues. CDR1 and CDR2 (germline): SGDLS, YYNGEE. CDR3 nucleotides: TGTGCCAGCAGCGCGACCGGGAAGGTGGGCAATGAGCAGTTCTTC. Residues: CASSATGKVGNEQFF.

The genes are TRBV6-1 and TRBJ2-3; weak D call: TRBD2 (5 bases). Germline CDR1 and CDR2: MNHNS and SASEGT. This CDR3 has 15 amino acids. Trimming cost V 0 bases and J 5 bases, with 12 bases left between them. In DNA form, the CDR3 reads TGTGCCAGCAGTGAAGCGGCGGGCCTTCAAGATACGCAGTATTTT. Amino acids: CASSEAAGLQDTQYF.

CDR3 nucleotides: TGTGCCAGCAGTAAGCGCCAGGGAGTCGGCTACACCTTC. It encodes CASSKRQGVGYTF. The chain couples TRBV6-5 to TRBJ1-2, with TRBD1 as a possible D gene (5 bases). In germline, CDR1 is MNHEY, CDR2 SVGAGI. Trimming removed 5 bases at V and 8 bases at J, with 15 bases between. This CDR3 spans 13 amino acids.

This clone turned up a few times. V gene TRBV6-1 combines with J gene TRBJ1-4; D ambiguous. CDR1 and CDR2 (germline): MNHNS, SASEGT. This CDR3 is 15 amino acids long. V lost 6 bases and J lost 7, with 18 bases in between. This CDR3 reads CASSPVGLPVEKLFF. CDR3 sequence (DNA): TGTGCCAGCAGCCCAGTAGGCCTTCCGGTTGAAAAACTGTTTTTT.

This clone was seen many times. Other DNA sequences in this sample translate to the same CDR3. This chain joins TRBV5-1 and TRBJ2-5, with 8 bases identical to TRBD2. Germline V lookup: CDR1 SGHRS, CDR2 YFSETQ. The CDR3 runs 15 residues. V lost 1 base to trimming and J lost 0 bases; unmatched junction nucleotides: 2. CDR3 sequence (DNA): TGCGCCAGCAGCTTGCTACTAGCGGACCAAGAGACCCAGTACTTC. It yields the protein CASSLLLADQETQYF.

This clone was seen a single time. The V and J genes are TRBV7-9 and TRBJ2-1; TRBD1 agrees at 8 bases. CDR3 size: 15 residues. The V gene's germline CDR1 is SEHNR and CDR2 FQNEAQ (reference sequence). Unmatched junction bases numbered 6, after V lost 3 bases and J lost 5 bases. Here the CDR3 reads CASSFTGTGHNEQFF. CDR3 in DNA: TGTGCCAGCAGCTTCACCGGGACAGGCCACAATGAGCAGTTCTTC.

This sequence joins TRBV7-2 and TRBJ2-6; D may be TRBD2 (6 bases). Between the trimmed V and J ends, which lost 5 bases and 2 bases, there was a span of 13 bases. CDR1 SGHTA and CDR2 FQGNSA come from the germline V gene. CDR3 length equals 16 residues. CDR3: CASSHYAGTGANVLTF. DNA for the CDR3: TGTGCCAGCAGCCACTACGCGGGGACTGGGGCCAACGTCCTGACTTTC. The whole variable domain, remainder taken from reference TRBV7-2 and TRBJ2-6, is GAGVSQSPSNKVTEKGKDVELRCDPISGHTALYWYRQSLGQGLEFLIYFQGNSAPDKSGLPSDRFSAERTGGSVSTLTIQRTQQEDSAVYLCASSHYAGTGANVLTFGAGSRLTVL.